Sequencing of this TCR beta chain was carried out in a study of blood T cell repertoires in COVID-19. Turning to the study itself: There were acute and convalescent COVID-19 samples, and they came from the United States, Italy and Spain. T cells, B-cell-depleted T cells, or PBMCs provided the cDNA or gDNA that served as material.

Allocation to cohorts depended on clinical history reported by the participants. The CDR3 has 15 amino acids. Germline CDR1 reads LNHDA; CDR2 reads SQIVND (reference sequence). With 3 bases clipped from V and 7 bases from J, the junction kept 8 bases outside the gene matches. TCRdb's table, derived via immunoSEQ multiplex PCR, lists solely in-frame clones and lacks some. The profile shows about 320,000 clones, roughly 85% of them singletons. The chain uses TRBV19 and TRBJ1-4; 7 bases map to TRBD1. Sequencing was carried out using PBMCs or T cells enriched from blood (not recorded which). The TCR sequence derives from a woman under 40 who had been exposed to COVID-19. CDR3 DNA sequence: TGTGCCAGTAGTATCCCTCACAGGGGCGGTGAAAAACTGTTTTTT. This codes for CASSIPHRGGEKLFF.